One and the same sample provided the 13 T cell receptor beta chains below, sequenced in a study of blood T cell repertoires in COVID-19. Assay used: immunoSEQ multiplex PCR; TCRdb lists only in-frame clones, some missing. The sample yields a few hundred thousand clones, approximately 81% seen once. Sequenced: peripheral blood. Receptor source: a woman aged 60-75 years who had recovered from COVID-19.

Points on this clone: The junction shows a germline mismatch at one end, possibly a read error. The CDR3 region is CASSLGQVLDF. CDR3 in DNA: TGTGCCAGCAGCCTCGGACAGGTTTTGGACTTC. The chain employs TRBV12-3 or TRBV12-4 and TRBJ2-5; 7 bases line up with TRBD1. The CDR3 extends over 11 amino acids.

This rearrangement joins TRBV6-2 or TRBV6-3 to TRBJ1-2, with D possibly being TRBD1 (5 bases). Trimming removed 5 bases from V and 4 bases from J, with 20 bases in between. The germline gives CDR1 MNHEY, CDR2 SVGEGT. The CDR3 covers 16 residues. CDR3 bases: TGTGCCAGCAGTCCATTAGGCCAAACAGGTCTCTATGGCTACACCTTC. Protein product: CASSPLGQTGLYGYTF.

This rearrangement joins TRBV12-5 to TRBJ2-2, with TRBD1 matching 10 bases. Losses at the gene ends were 5 bases for V and 4 bases for J; bases not matched to a gene: 13. Germline V gene sequence: CDR1 LGHNT, CDR2 FRNRAP. The CDR3 has 18 residues. CDR3 coding DNA: TGTGCTAGTGGTCAAGAAAACCCGGGACAGGGGATCACCGGGGAGCTGTTTTTT. This codes for CASGQENPGQGITGELFF.

The chain joins TRBV18 to TRBJ2-5; D unresolved. The ends were cut back, 4 bases at V and 2 bases at J, with 11 bases in the middle. Germline V gene data show CDR1 as KGHSH and CDR2 as LQKENI. The CDR3 spans 14 residues. In DNA, the CDR3 is TGTGCCAGCTCACTAGAGAATCTTCAAGAGACCCAGTACTTC. It yields the protein CASSLENLQETQYF.

The chain carries TRBV7-2 and TRBJ2-7; D unclear. This CDR3 has 14 residues. The germline V and J ends were trimmed by 5 bases and 0 bases, with 11 bases remaining between them. The germline V gene encodes CDR1 SGHTA and CDR2 FQGNSA. The DNA for the CDR3 is TGTGCCAGCAGCCCGGGTCGGGTCTCCTACGAGCAGTACTTC. Translated: CASSPGRVSYEQYF.

CDR3 region: CASSAGRRGGAAEQYF. For the CDR3, the DNA is TGTGCCAGCAGCGCCGGCCGGCGAGGGGGCGCTGCCGAGCAGTACTTC. The V gene is TRBV9, the J gene TRBJ2-7; 7 positions match TRBD1. Germline assignment: CDR1 SGDLS and CDR2 YYNGEE. The CDR3 totals 16 residues. V was pared by 3 bases and J by 6 bases, with 15 bases of the junction left unmatched.

The chain combines TRBV25-1 with TRBJ1-2, with a tentative D call TRBD1 (5 bases). V lost 1 base, J lost 8 bases, and 14 bases lay in between. The CDR3 runs to 14 residues. CDR1 and CDR2 from the germline V gene are MGHDK and SYGVNS. Here the CDR3 DNA reads TGTGCCAGCAGTGAATGGGGGGGGGTGAGGGGCTACACCTTC. Translating gives CASSEWGGVRGYTF.

J is TRBJ1-4 and V is TRBV7-8; possible D gene TRBD1, 5 bases. Per the germline V gene, CDR1 is SGHVS and CDR2 is FQNEAQ. The CDR3 has 14 amino acids. Trimming stripped 4 bases from V and 11 bases from J, with 17 bases between. The CDR3 region is CASSSPRGAWKLFF. The CDR3 DNA reads TGTGCCAGCAGCTCCCCGCGGGGCGCATGGAAACTGTTTTTT.

This clone turned up a few times. The chain carries TRBV5-4 and TRBJ2-5, with a possible D match to TRBD2 (5 bases). Trimming removed 4 bases from V and 3 bases from J, with 22 bases in between. The CDR3 sequence is 17 residues long. CDR1 is SGHNT and CDR2 is YYREEE in the germline V gene (reference sequence). The CDR3 DNA reads TGTGCCAGCAGCAAGACTGTCAAGCGGATATGGGAAGAGACCCAGTACTTC. Protein: CASSKTVKRIWEETQYF.

The rearrangement joins TRBV4-2 to TRBJ2-2; possibly TRBD2 for D (5 bases). The V and J ends lost 1 base and 3 bases respectively, with 9 bases between them. The germline V gene has CDR1 LGHNA and CDR2 YNFKEQ. The CDR3 spans 15 residues. CDR3: CASSQASGYTGELFF. The CDR3 nucleotides read TGTGCCAGCAGCCAAGCCAGCGGATACACCGGGGAGCTGTTTTTT.

The chain is built from TRBV7-9 and TRBJ1-1, with D tentatively TRBD1 (6 bases). Trimming shortened V by 0 bases and J by 3 bases, and 11 bases separated the two germline ends. The CDR3 extends over 15 amino acids. Germline V lookup: CDR1 SEHNR, CDR2 FQNEAQ (reference sequence). The CDR3 region has the DNA TGTGCCAGCAGCTTAGCGCGGGGGGCGGACACTGAAGCTTTCTTT. It yields the protein CASSLARGADTEAFF. The full variable domain, rest sourced from reference TRBV7-9 and TRBJ1-1, is DTGVSQNPRHKITKRGQNVTFRCDPISEHNRLYWYRQTLGQGPEFLTYFQNEAQLEKSRLLSDRFSAERPKGSFSTLEIQRTEQGDSAMYLCASSLARGADTEAFFGQGTRLTVV.

The J gene is TRBJ1-6, the V gene TRBV7-6; 9 nucleotides line up with TRBD1. Germline V gene lookup returns CDR1 SGHVS and CDR2 FNYEAQ. With V trimmed by 5 bases and J by 5 bases, 4 bases remained unmatched. The CDR3 runs 15 residues. CDR3 nucleotide sequence: TGTGCCAGCAGCGCCAGACAGGGGGATAATTCACCCCTCCACTTT. As protein: CASSARQGDNSPLHF.

The rearrangement joins TRBV4-2 to TRBJ2-5; 7 nucleotides agree with TRBD1. Germline V gene sequence: CDR1 LGHNA, CDR2 YNFKEQ. This CDR3 contains 15 residues. V dropped 4 bases and J dropped 2; count of bases not matched to a gene: 7. CDR3 DNA: TGTGCCAGCAGCCTCGGACAGGTCGGGCAAGAGACCCAGTACTTC. Encoded protein: CASSLGQVGQETQYF.